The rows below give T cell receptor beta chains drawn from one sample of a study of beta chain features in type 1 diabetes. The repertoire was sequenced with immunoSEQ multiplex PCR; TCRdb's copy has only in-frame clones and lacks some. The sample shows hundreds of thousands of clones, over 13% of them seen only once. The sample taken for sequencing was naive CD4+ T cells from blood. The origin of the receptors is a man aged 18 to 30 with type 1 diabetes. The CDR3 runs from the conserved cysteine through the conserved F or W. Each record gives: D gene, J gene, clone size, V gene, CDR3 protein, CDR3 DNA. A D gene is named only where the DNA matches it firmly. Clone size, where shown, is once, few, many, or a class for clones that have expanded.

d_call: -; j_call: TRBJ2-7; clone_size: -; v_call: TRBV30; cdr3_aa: CAWGGPLDYEQYF; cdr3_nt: TGTGCCTGGGGGGGCCCTTTGGACTACGAGCAGTACTTC
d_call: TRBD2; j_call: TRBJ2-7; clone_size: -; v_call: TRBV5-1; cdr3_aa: CASSPVVAGARGSEQYF; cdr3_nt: TGCGCCAGCAGCCCGGTAGTAGCGGGGGCCAGAGGAAGCGAGCAGTACTTC
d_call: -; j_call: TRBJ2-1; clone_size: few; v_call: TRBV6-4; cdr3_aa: CASSDSPREEQFF; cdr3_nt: TGTGCCAGCAGTGACAGTCCCCGAGAGGAGCAGTTCTTC
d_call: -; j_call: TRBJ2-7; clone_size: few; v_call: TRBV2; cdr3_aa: CASSTSGSLTYEQYF; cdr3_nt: TGTGCCAGCAGTACCTCGGGCTCACTCACCTACGAGCAGTACTTC
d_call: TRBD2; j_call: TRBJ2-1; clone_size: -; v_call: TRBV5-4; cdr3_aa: CASSLGGASGHNEQFF; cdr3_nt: TGTGCCAGCAGCCTGGGCGGGGCTAGCGGTCACAATGAGCAGTTCTTC
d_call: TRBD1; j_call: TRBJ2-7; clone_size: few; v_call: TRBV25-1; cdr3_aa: CASSESGTGGRGEQYF; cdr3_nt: TGTGCCAGCAGTGAATCGGGAACAGGGGGGAGAGGTGAGCAGTACTTC
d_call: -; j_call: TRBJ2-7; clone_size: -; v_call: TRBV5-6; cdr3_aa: CASSFVLSGYEQYF; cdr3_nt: TGTGCCAGCAGCTTCGTCCTCTCAGGCTACGAGCAGTACTTC
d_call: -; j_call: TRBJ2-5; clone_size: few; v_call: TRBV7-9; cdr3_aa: CASSLERQETQYF; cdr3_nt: TGTGCCAGCAGCTTAGAGCGGCAAGAGACCCAGTACTTC
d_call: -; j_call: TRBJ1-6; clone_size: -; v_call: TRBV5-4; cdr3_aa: CASSLGPNEGSPLHF; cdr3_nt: TGTGCCAGCAGCTTGGGACCCAACGAGGGTTCACCCCTCCACTTT
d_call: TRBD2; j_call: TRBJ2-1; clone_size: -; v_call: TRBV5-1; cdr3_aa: CASSPIAGSSYNEQFF; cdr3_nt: TGCGCCAGCAGCCCCATAGCGGGGAGCTCCTACAATGAGCAGTTCTTC
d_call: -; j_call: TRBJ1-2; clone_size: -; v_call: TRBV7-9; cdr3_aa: CASSRPGADYGYTF; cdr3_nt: TGTGCCAGCAGCCGCCCGGGCGCTGACTATGGCTACACCTTC
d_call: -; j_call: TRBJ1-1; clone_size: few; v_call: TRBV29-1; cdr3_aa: CSVRQVLGNTEAFF; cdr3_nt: TGCAGCGTCCGACAGGTCTTGGGGAACACTGAAGCTTTCTTT
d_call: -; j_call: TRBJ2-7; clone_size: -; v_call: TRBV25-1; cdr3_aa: CASSEEGRTYEQYF; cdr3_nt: TGTGCCAGCAGTGAAGAAGGAAGAACCTACGAGCAGTACTTC
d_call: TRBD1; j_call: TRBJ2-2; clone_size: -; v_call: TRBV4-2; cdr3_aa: CASSQATGGRTGELFF; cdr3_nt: TGTGCCAGCAGCCAAGCGACAGGGGGCCGAACCGGGGAGCTGTTTTTT
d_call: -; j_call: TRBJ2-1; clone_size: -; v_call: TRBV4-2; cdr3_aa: CASSQGRISSYNEQFF; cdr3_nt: TGTGCCAGCAGCCAAGGTCGTATTAGCTCGTACAATGAGCAGTTCTTC
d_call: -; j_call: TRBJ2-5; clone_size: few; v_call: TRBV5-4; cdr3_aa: CASSLSLETQYF; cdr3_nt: TGTGCCAGCAGCTTGTCTTTAGAGACCCAGTACTTC
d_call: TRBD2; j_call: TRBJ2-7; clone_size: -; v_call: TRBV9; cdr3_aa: CASSVGLAGARSSYEQYF; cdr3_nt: TGTGCCAGCAGCGTGGGCCTAGCGGGGGCCCGAAGCTCCTACGAGCAGTACTTC
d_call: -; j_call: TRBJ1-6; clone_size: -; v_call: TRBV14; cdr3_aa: CASSKDRRNSPLHF; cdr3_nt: TGTGCCAGCAGCAAAGACAGGCGAAATTCACCCCTCCACTTT
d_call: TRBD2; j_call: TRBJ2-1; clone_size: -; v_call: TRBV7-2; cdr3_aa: CASSLVGLGEQFF; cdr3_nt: TGTGCCAGCAGCTTAGTCGGACTAGGTGAGCAGTTCTTC
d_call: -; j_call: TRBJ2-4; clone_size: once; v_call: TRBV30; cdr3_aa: CAWSSADIQYF; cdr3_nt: TGTGCCTGGAGTTCGGCGGACATTCAGTACTTC
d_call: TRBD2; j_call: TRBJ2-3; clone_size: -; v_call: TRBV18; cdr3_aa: CASSPGLAGARADTQYF; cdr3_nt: TGTGCCAGCTCACCCGGACTAGCGGGAGCACGTGCAGATACGCAGTATTTT
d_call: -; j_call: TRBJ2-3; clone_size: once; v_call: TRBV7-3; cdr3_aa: CASSSSSRTTDTQYF; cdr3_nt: TGTGCCAGCAGCTCCTCCAGCCGTACTACAGATACGCAGTATTTT
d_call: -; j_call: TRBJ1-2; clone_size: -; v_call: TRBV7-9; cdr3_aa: CASSRGDYGYTF; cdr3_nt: TGTGCCAGCAGCCGAGGGGACTATGGCTACACCTTC
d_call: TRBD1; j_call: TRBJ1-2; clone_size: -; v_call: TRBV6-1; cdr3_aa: CASSEHPDRADGYTF; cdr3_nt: TGTGCCAGCAGTGAACACCCTGACAGGGCGGATGGCTACACCTTC
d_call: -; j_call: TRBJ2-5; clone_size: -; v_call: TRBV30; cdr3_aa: CAWSGGNFQETQYF; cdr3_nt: TGTGCCTGGAGTGGGGGTAATTTCCAAGAGACCCAGTACTTC
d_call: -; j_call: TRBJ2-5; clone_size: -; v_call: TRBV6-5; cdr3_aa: CASSSRTEDVETQYF; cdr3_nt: TGTGCCAGCAGTTCCCGGACAGAGGATGTGGAGACCCAGTACTTC
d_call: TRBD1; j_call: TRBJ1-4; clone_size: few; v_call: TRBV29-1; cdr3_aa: CSVVTGRGEKLFF; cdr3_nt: TGCAGCGTTGTGACAGGGCGGGGCGAAAAACTGTTTTTT
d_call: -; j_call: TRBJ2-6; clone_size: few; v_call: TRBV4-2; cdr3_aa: CASSQDVGDASGANVLTF; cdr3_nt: TGTGCCAGCAGCCAAGACGTCGGAGATGCCTCTGGGGCCAACGTCCTGACTTTC